What follows describes a single T cell receptor beta chain. With V trimmed by 7 bases and J by 4 bases, 5 bases remained unmatched. The CDR3 loop spans 13 amino acids. Germline V gives CDR1 MDHEN, CDR2 SYDVKM. This entry is derived from a study of control samples from healthy donors and cancer patients. The repertoire was sequenced with immunoSEQ multiplex PCR; TCRdb's copy has only in-frame clones and lacks some. Altogether about 170,000 clones are present, 85% to 90% being singletons, with the ten largest covering 9.5% to 15%. Sequenced sample: blood. The receptor comes from a man under 40 in good health. The gene calls are TRBV28 and TRBJ2-7, with TRBD1 identical over 9 bases. CDR3 protein: CASTTGGQYEQYF. The CDR3 DNA reads TGTGCCAGCACGACAGGGGGGCAGTACGAGCAGTACTTC.